Listed below are T cell receptor beta chains from one sample, sequenced in a study of OX40 agonist ivuxolimab in advanced cancers. Profiling relied on immunoSEQ multiplex PCR, and the TCRdb table lists in-frame clones only, not all of them. The sample holds approximately 87,000 clones, about 90% seen once. This specimen was CD4+ or CD8+ T cells sorted from blood, taken in a trial of the OX40 agonist ivuxolimab. The origin of the receptors is an adult with an advanced solid tumor such as melanoma, head and neck, liver or kidney cancer. Each CDR3 is given with its conserved first and last residue. Each record gives: D gene, J gene, clone size, V gene, CDR3 protein, CDR3 DNA. The D gene is left open where the match is weak. Only part of the rows carry a size: once, few, many, or a class if the clone is expanded.

>TRBD1|TRBJ2-1|-|TRBV7-9
CASSLVDRGSYNEQFF
TGTGCCAGCAGCTTAGTCGACAGGGGCTCCTACAATGAGCAGTTCTTC
>-|TRBJ2-7|-|TRBV6-6
CASSYPGQTYEQYF
TGTGCCAGCAGTTACCCCGGACAGACATACGAGCAGTACTTC
>-|TRBJ2-7|-|TRBV19
CASSIGGSGVKVYEQYF
TGTGCCAGTAGTATAGGTGGATCGGGGGTAAAGGTCTACGAGCAGTACTTC
>TRBD1|TRBJ2-5|-|TRBV13
CASSPRTGGAETQYF
TGTGCCAGCAGCCCTCGGACAGGGGGGGCAGAGACCCAGTACTTC
>-|TRBJ1-6|-|TRBV5-1
CASSPYGGGYNSPLHF
TGCGCCAGCAGCCCCTACGGAGGAGGCTATAATTCACCCCTCCACTTT
>-|TRBJ2-7|-|TRBV7-6
CASSFRTSYEQYF
TGTGCCAGCAGCTTCCGGACCTCCTACGAGCAGTACTTC
>-|TRBJ1-2|-|TRBV11-2
CASSQNAGNYGYTF
TGTGCCAGCAGCCAAAACGCAGGGAACTATGGCTACACCTTC
>-|TRBJ1-5|-|TRBV18
CASSSQGPGDQPQHF
TGTGCCAGCTCATCCCAGGGGCCGGGGGATCAGCCCCAGCATTTT
>-|TRBJ2-2|-|TRBV5-1
CASSLALGWSGELFF
TGCGCCAGCAGCTTGGCCTTAGGGTGGAGCGGGGAGCTGTTTTTT
>-|TRBJ2-7|-|TRBV5-4
CASSPEGRFYEQYF
TGTGCCAGCAGCCCGGAAGGGCGTTTCTACGAGCAGTACTTC
>-|TRBJ2-1|-|TRBV2
CASSFPPYLPDNEQFF
TGTGCCAGCAGTTTTCCTCCCTACCTACCGGACAATGAGCAGTTCTTC
>TRBD1|TRBJ2-6|once|TRBV6-5
CASSWGQSGANVLTF
TGTGCCAGCAGCTGGGGACAGTCTGGGGCCAACGTCCTGACTTTC
>-|TRBJ1-2|once|TRBV28
CASARTNYGYTF
TGTGCCAGCGCCCGTACTAACTATGGCTACACCTTC
>-|TRBJ2-2|-|TRBV9
CASRVGDTGELFF
TGTGCCAGCCGGGTGGGGGACACCGGGGAGCTGTTTTTT
>-|TRBJ2-2|once|TRBV7-6
CASSSWRGTGELFF
TGTGCCAGCAGCTCATGGAGGGGCACCGGGGAGCTGTTTTTT
>TRBD2|TRBJ2-1|-|TRBV10-3
CAISESTGGVDEQFF
TGTGCCATCAGTGAGTCGACGGGAGGAGTAGATGAGCAGTTCTTC
>TRBD2|TRBJ2-3|-|TRBV7-3
CASSLTASGTLTDTQYF
TGTGCCAGCAGCTTAACGGCTAGCGGGACCCTCACAGATACGCAGTATTTT
>TRBD2|TRBJ2-1|-|TRBV4-1
CASSQLAGVSYNEQFF
TGCGCCAGCAGCCAATTAGCGGGAGTGTCCTACAATGAGCAGTTCTTC
>TRBD1|TRBJ2-2|-|TRBV5-6
CASSTPTGGQTGELFF
TGTGCCAGCAGCACCCCGACAGGGGGTCAAACCGGGGAGCTGTTTTTT
>TRBD2|TRBJ2-5|once|TRBV7-2
CASSLEGRGRDLATQYF
TGTGCCAGCAGCTTAGAAGGGAGGGGACGGGATCTGGCGACCCAGTACTTC
>-|TRBJ2-1|-|TRBV6-4
CASSDPGAHNEQFF
TGTGCCAGCAGTGACCCCGGGGCCCACAATGAGCAGTTCTTC
>-|TRBJ1-5|-|TRBV6-4
CASSDPRHNNQPQHF
TGTGCCAGCAGTGACCCTAGACACAATAATCAGCCCCAGCATTTT
>-|TRBJ2-3|-|TRBV12-5
CASGLASTDTQYF
TGTGCTAGTGGTTTGGCAAGCACAGATACGCAGTATTTT
>-|TRBJ1-1|once|TRBV30
CAWSVPGAGLKNTEAFF
TGTGCCTGGAGTGTACCGGGCGCGGGACTCAAGAACACTGAAGCTTTCTTT
>TRBD2|TRBJ2-7|-|TRBV6-1
CASRRGGEGEQYF
TGTGCCAGTCGGCGGGGGGGCGAAGGCGAGCAGTACTTC
>-|TRBJ2-7|-|TRBV6-5
CASSQDSVGYEQYF
TGTGCCAGCAGCCAGGACTCCGTTGGGTACGAGCAGTACTTC
>-|TRBJ2-3|-|TRBV9
CASSVTTGADTQYF
TGTGCCAGCAGCGTTACGACAGGCGCGGATACGCAGTATTTT
>-|TRBJ2-1|-|TRBV7-2
CASSPRGFSYNEQFF
TGTGCCAGCAGCCCCCGTGGCTTCTCCTACAATGAGCAGTTCTTC
>-|TRBJ1-1|-|TRBV2
CASSDPWGGNTEAFF
TGTGCCAGCAGTGATCCGTGGGGGGGGAACACTGAAGCTTTCTTT
>TRBD1|TRBJ1-2|-|TRBV2
CASSEVQGYGYTF
TGTGCCAGCAGTGAAGTACAGGGGTATGGCTACACCTTC
>-|TRBJ1-1|once|TRBV6-5
CASSYISVRAFF
TGTGCCAGCAGTTACATATCGGTTCGAGCTTTCTTT
>TRBD1|TRBJ2-2|-|TRBV19
CASRAGQGFTGELFF
TGTGCCAGTAGGGCCGGACAGGGGTTCACCGGGGAGCTGTTTTTT
>TRBD1|TRBJ1-6|-|TRBV30
CAWTLDRGDSPLHF
TGTGCCTGGACACTGGACAGGGGTGATTCACCCCTCCACTTT
>-|TRBJ1-5|-|TRBV5-4
CASSLGVGNQPQHF
TGTGCCAGCAGCTTGGGGGTGGGCAATCAGCCCCAGCATTTT
>TRBD1|TRBJ2-1|-|TRBV5-1
CASTRVQGTGGANNEQFF
TGCGCCAGCACGAGGGTTCAGGGGACAGGGGGCGCCAACAATGAGCAGTTCTTC
>-|TRBJ2-3|-|TRBV21-1
CASSKVVARGADTQYF
-
>TRBD2|TRBJ2-1|-|TRBV5-8
CASSPGLAGEDEQFF
TGTGCCAGCAGCCCGGGACTAGCGGGAGAGGATGAGCAGTTCTTC
>-|TRBJ2-2|-|TRBV7-2
CASSLRGTGELFF
TGTGCCAGCAGCTTGAGGGGGACCGGGGAGCTGTTTTTT
>-|TRBJ1-2|-|TRBV2
CASTARNYGYTF
TGTGCCAGCACGGCGCGGAACTATGGCTACACCTTC
>TRBD1|TRBJ1-2|-|TRBV5-1
CASSLDIRSRDRGRGYTF
TGCGCCAGCAGCTTGGATATTCGGTCGCGGGACAGGGGTCGCGGCTACACCTTC
>-|TRBJ1-6|-|TRBV19
CASSIGTALYNSPLHF
TGTGCCAGTAGTATAGGGACGGCGCTCTATAATTCACCCCTCCACTTT
>TRBD1|TRBJ1-1|-|TRBV7-2
CASSSPLGTGIPEAFF
TGTGCCAGCAGCTCGCCCTTAGGGACAGGGATACCTGAAGCTTTCTTT
>-|TRBJ1-4|-|TRBV7-9
CASSISRTRGSQKLFF
TGTGCCAGCAGCATCTCGCGGACCCGAGGGAGTCAAAAACTGTTTTTT
>-|TRBJ1-2|-|TRBV6-7
CASSYKLVGGYTF
TGTGCCAGCAGTTACAAACTTGTTGGTGGCTACACCTTC
>TRBD2|TRBJ2-7|once|TRBV19
CASRGLAGGYEQYF
TGTGCCAGTAGGGGACTAGCGGGAGGCTACGAGCAGTACTTC
>-|TRBJ1-4|-|TRBV19
CASSWGRRNEKLFF
TGTGCCAGTAGTTGGGGACGGAGAAATGAAAAACTGTTTTTT
>-|TRBJ1-4|-|TRBV18
CASSPPPENEKLFF
TGTGCCAGCTCACCACCGCCGGAGAATGAAAAACTGTTTTTT
>-|TRBJ2-2|-|TRBV7-8
CASSLGATGELFF
TGTGCCAGCAGCTTAGGGGCTACCGGGGAGCTGTTTTTT